Shown below are 28 T cell receptor beta chains from a single sample sequenced in a study of blood T cell repertoires in COVID-19. TCRdb's table, derived via immunoSEQ multiplex PCR, lists solely in-frame clones and lacks some. The top ten clones hold about 13% of a sample with tens of thousands of clones, 85% to 90% of them seen once. Sequenced input: peripheral blood. These TCRs come from a man in his 70s with active COVID-19.

Only one count was recorded for this clone. The chain uses TRBV2 and TRBJ2-1; TRBD1 agrees at 8 bases. The ends lost 7 bases at V and 3 bases at J; junction bases unmatched: 8. Germline V gene sequence: CDR1 SNHLY, CDR2 FYNNEI. This CDR3 comprises 15 residues. For the CDR3, the DNA is TGTGCCAGCACCAGAGACAGGGGTAGCTACAATGAGCAGTTCTTC. Translation gives CASTRDRGSYNEQFF. Looking up the rest from reference TRBV2 and TRBJ2-1 gives the full variable domain: EPEVTQTPSHQVTQMGQEVILRCVPISNHLYFYWYRQILGQKVEFLVSFYNNEISEKSEIFDDQFSVERPDGSNFTLKIRSTKLEDSAMYFCASTRDRGSYNEQFFGPGTRLTVL.

The chain couples TRBV4-2 to TRBJ1-1; D uncertain. The ends were cut back, 5 bases at V and 1 base at J, with 14 bases in the middle. From germline, CDR1 is LGHNA and CDR2 YNFKEQ. This CDR3 region has 15 residues. Here the CDR3 DNA reads TGTGCCAGCAGCGGCCTGGTAATTCAGAACACTGAAGCTTTCTTT. It yields the protein CASSGLVIQNTEAFF.

The chain uses TRBV28 and TRBJ2-7, with a possible D match to TRBD2 (5 bases). Germline loops: CDR1 MDHEN, CDR2 SYDVKM. V gave up 6 bases and J gave up 3 bases, with 12 bases separating them. The CDR3 covers 13 residues. CDR3: CASSRTDYYEQYF. The DNA for the CDR3 is TGTGCCAGCAGCAGGACTGATTACTACGAGCAGTACTTC.

This chain connects TRBV28 to TRBJ2-2; D gene unclear. There are 16 residues in the CDR3. CDR1 and CDR2 (germline): MDHEN, SYDVKM. Between the trimmed V and J ends, which lost 3 bases and 5 bases, there was a span of 16 bases. In DNA, the CDR3 is TGTGCCAGCAGTTTGAAGGAGTCTTCGCTAACCGGGGAGCTGTTTTTT. Protein sequence: CASSLKESSLTGELFF.

V usage is TRBV5-1 and J usage is TRBJ1-1; D uncertain. V was pared by 1 base and J by 7 bases, with 11 bases between. The CDR3 is made up of 13 amino acids. Germline values: CDR1 SGHRS, CDR2 YFSETQ. The CDR3 DNA is TGCGCCAGCAGCTTGATAGTTGATGGTGAAGCTTTCTTT. Its protein is CASSLIVDGEAFF. The full variable domain, in which reference TRBV5-1 and TRBJ1-1 provide the parts outside the CDR3, is KAGVTQTPRYLIKTRGQQVTLSCSPISGHRSVSWYQQTPGQGLQFLFEYFSETQRNKGNFPGRFSGRQFSNSRSEMNVSTLELGDSALYLCASSLIVDGEAFFGQGTRLTVV.

The chain has TRBV20-1 and TRBJ2-1, with D tentatively TRBD1 (5 bases). The germline V gene encodes CDR1 DFQATT and CDR2 SNEGSKA (reference sequence). The ends were cut back, 3 bases at V and 2 bases at J, with 11 bases in the middle. CDR3 size: 14 residues. CDR3: CSASKGSPYNEQFF. The CDR3 bases are TGCAGTGCTAGTAAGGGGTCCCCCTACAATGAGCAGTTCTTC.

The chain uses TRBV19 and TRBJ1-2; D not certain. The CDR3 length is 13 residues. Per germline, CDR1 LNHDA and CDR2 SQIVND (reference sequence). V lost 1 base and J 4 bases, leaving 7 bases between the germline ends. In nucleotides, the CDR3 is TGTGCCAGTAGTATAGTGGGAGTCTATGGCTACACCTTC. Protein product: CASSIVGVYGYTF.

This clone was recorded only once. The gene calls are TRBV19 and TRBJ2-4; 7 bases match TRBD1. Germline V gene lookup returns CDR1 LNHDA and CDR2 SQIVND (reference sequence). This CDR3 has 14 residues. J gave up 1 base and V 4 bases, and 1 base lay outside the gene matches. CDR3 nucleotides: TGTGCCAGTAGTACGGACAGGGCCAAAAACATTCAGTACTTC. It is translated as CASSTDRAKNIQYF.

V usage is TRBV11-2 and J usage is TRBJ2-1, with 13 bases identical to TRBD2. The CDR3 totals 16 residues. CDR1 and CDR2 (germline): SGHAT, FQNNGV. V gave up 5 bases and J gave up 6 bases; unmatched junction bases: 7. The chain's CDR3 is CASSPRTSGSLNEQFF. In nucleotides, the CDR3 is TGTGCCAGCAGCCCGCGGACTAGCGGGAGTCTCAATGAGCAGTTCTTC.

This chain links TRBV30 with TRBJ2-1, with TRBD2 matching 13 bases. There are 15 residues in the CDR3. Looked up from germline, CDR1 is GTSNPN and CDR2 is SVGIG (reference sequence). V shed 0 bases and J 10 bases; nucleotides not matched to a gene: 6. CDR3 amino acids: CAWSVLAGGLGEQFF. The CDR3 DNA reads TGTGCCTGGAGTGTACTAGCGGGAGGGCTAGGGGAGCAGTTCTTC.

This clone appeared a single time. This chain uses TRBV11-2 with TRBJ2-1; the match to TRBD1 covers 8 bases. The V gene end was trimmed by 5 bases and the J gene end by 6 bases; junction bases not matched to a gene: 6. The CDR3 contains 14 residues. Germline CDR1 and CDR2: SGHAT and FQNNGV. The CDR3 region is CASSVRGHGNEQFF. Written as DNA, the CDR3 is TGTGCCAGCAGCGTCAGGGGGCACGGCAATGAGCAGTTCTTC.

This sequence joins TRBV4-3 and TRBJ2-3; 11 bases map to TRBD2. This CDR3 region has 16 residues. Germline CDR1 LGHNA, CDR2 YSLEER. With V trimmed by 0 bases and J by 5 bases, 4 bases remained unmatched. The CDR3 sequence: CASSQEGLAAGDTQYF. The CDR3 DNA reads TGCGCCAGCAGCCAAGAGGGACTAGCGGCGGGAGATACGCAGTATTTT.

This chain uses TRBV5-1 with TRBJ2-5; TRBD2 matches at 13 bases. The CDR3 extends over 16 amino acids. From germline, CDR1 is SGHRS and CDR2 YFSETQ. V shed 3 bases, J shed 5 bases, and the junction held 7 bases outside the gene matches. CDR3 DNA sequence: TGCGCCAGCAGCTCTACTAGCGGGAGGGCATGGGAGACCCAGTACTTC. It codes for CASSSTSGRAWETQYF.

The J gene is TRBJ2-1, the V gene TRBV4-3; 10 bases are shared with TRBD2. CDR1 is LGHNA and CDR2 is YSLEER in the germline V gene. Germline trimming cut 4 bases from V and 4 bases from J; bases unmatched to any gene: 7. The CDR3 totals 16 residues. DNA of the CDR3: TGCGCCAGCAGCCGTTCTAGCGGGAGTACGTACAATGAGCAGTTCTTC. Translation: CASSRSSGSTYNEQFF.

This chain uses TRBV9 with TRBJ2-7, with D possibly TRBD1 on 6 matching bases. The V and J ends lost 0 bases and 4 bases respectively, with 14 bases between them. Germline V gene sequence: CDR1 SGDLS, CDR2 YYNGEE. The CDR3 length is 15 residues. The CDR3 bases are TGTGCCAGCAGCGTAGGGGGGCCGAATGGGTACGAGCAGTACTTC. Protein sequence: CASSVGGPNGYEQYF.

The gene calls are TRBV6-1 and TRBJ2-3; TRBD2 aligns across 7 bases. The CDR3 covers 15 residues. From germline, CDR1 is MNHNS and CDR2 SASEGT. Trimming removed 3 bases from V and 3 bases from J; junction bases left unmatched: 6. The CDR3 spells CASSDEWGGTDTQYF. The CDR3 bases are TGTGCCAGCAGTGACGAGTGGGGAGGGACAGATACGCAGTATTTT.

This chain joins TRBV28 and TRBJ1-3; D is ambiguous. The CDR3 extends over 14 amino acids. Per germline, CDR1 MDHEN and CDR2 SYDVKM. Trimming removed 8 bases at V and 0 bases at J, with 11 bases between. The CDR3 sequence is CASGLRGSGNTIYF. In DNA form, the CDR3 reads TGTGCCAGCGGATTAAGAGGCTCTGGAAACACCATATATTTT.

This clone was seen only once. The chain combines TRBV18 with TRBJ2-3; 7 nucleotides match TRBD1. Per the germline V gene, CDR1 is KGHSH and CDR2 is LQKENI. CDR3 length: 14 amino acids. V dropped 4 bases and J dropped 0; count of bases not matched to a gene: 1. CDR3 amino acids: CASSLTGSTDTQYF. The CDR3 nucleotides read TGTGCCAGCTCACTGACAGGGAGCACAGATACGCAGTATTTT.

The chain carries TRBV7-9 and TRBJ1-1; D is undetermined. Germline loops: CDR1 SEHNR, CDR2 FQNEAQ (reference sequence). The V and J ends lost 2 bases and 0 bases respectively, with 4 bases between them. The CDR3 is 13 residues long. The CDR3 bases are TGTGCCAGCAGCTTATACTTGAACACTGAAGCTTTCTTT. It codes for CASSLYLNTEAFF.

This chain joins TRBV19 and TRBJ1-1; D unclear. Per germline, CDR1 LNHDA and CDR2 SQIVND (reference sequence). Trimming took off 4 bases at V and 0 bases at J, with 12 bases between the two ends. The CDR3 runs to 15 residues. The CDR3 region is CASSTYRRLNTEAFF. The CDR3 DNA sequence: TGTGCCAGTAGTACTTACAGAAGATTGAACACTGAAGCTTTCTTT. The variable domain in full, completed from reference TRBV19 and TRBJ1-1, reads DGGITQSPKYLFRKEGQNVTLSCEQNLNHDAMYWYRQDPGQGLRLIYYSQIVNDFQKGDIAEGYSVSREKKESFPLTVTSAQKNPTAFYLCASSTYRRLNTEAFFGQGTRLTVV.

The chain recombines TRBV30 with TRBJ1-6; weak D call: TRBD1 (5 bases). V lost 2 bases to trimming and J lost 3 bases, with 11 bases between them. The CDR3 covers 15 residues. From germline, CDR1 is GTSNPN and CDR2 SVGIG (reference sequence). CDR3 protein: CAWSRTGGYNSPLHF. CDR3 DNA sequence: TGTGCCTGGAGTCGTACAGGCGGCTATAATTCACCCCTCCACTTT. The full variable domain, rest sourced from reference TRBV30 and TRBJ1-6, is SQTIHQWPATLVQPVGSPLSLECTVEGTSNPNLYWYRQAAGRGLQLLFYSVGIGQISSEVPQNLSASRPQDRQFILSSKKLLLSDSGFYLCAWSRTGGYNSPLHFGNGTRLTVT.

The chain links TRBV28 to TRBJ2-1; TRBD1 matches 8 bases. This CDR3 spans 13 amino acids. The V and J ends lost 7 bases and 8 bases, in that order; junction bases with no gene match: 7. CDR1 and CDR2 (germline): MDHEN, SYDVKM. DNA of the CDR3: TGTGCCAGCACCGAGGACAGGGCGGATGAGCAGTTCTTC. It encodes CASTEDRADEQFF.

DNA for the CDR3: TGTGCCATCAGTGAGTCGATGGGGGGGGTCTACGAGCAGTACTTC. Protein: CAISESMGGVYEQYF. The chain recombines TRBV10-3 with TRBJ2-7, with 7 positions matching TRBD2. The CDR3 is 15 amino acids. The trim removed 0 bases at V and 3 bases at J, leaving 5 bases unmatched. In germline, CDR1 is ENHRY, CDR2 SYGVKD.

The rearrangement links TRBV27 to TRBJ2-5; 15 bases agree with TRBD2. The V gene's germline CDR1 is MNHEY and CDR2 SMNVEV (reference sequence). This CDR3 region has 14 residues. V lost 7 bases and J lost 5; bases outside the gene matches: 2. CDR3 DNA sequence: TGTGCCAGCAAGGGACTAGCGGGAGGTGAGACCCAGTACTTC. Translated: CASKGLAGGETQYF.

The chain is built from TRBV14 and TRBJ2-1, with TRBD2 identical over 7 bases. From germline, CDR1 is SGHDN and CDR2 FVKESK. The CDR3 loop spans 17 amino acids. V lost 4 bases and J lost 5; bases outside the gene matches: 14. The CDR3 coding sequence is TGTGCCAGCAGCCGCTTCGTCCTAGCGGCTTCTAACAATGAGCAGTTCTTC. Amino acid sequence: CASSRFVLAASNNEQFF.

This clone was detected only once. This rearrangement joins TRBV27 to TRBJ2-2; TRBD1 is a possible D gene (6 bases). V was trimmed by 6 bases and J by 5 bases, leaving 13 bases between them. The germline gives CDR1 MNHEY, CDR2 SMNVEV (reference sequence). The CDR3 sequence is 14 residues long. This CDR3 is CASSPGQLTGELFF. The CDR3 bases are TGTGCCAGCAGCCCTGGACAGTTGACCGGGGAGCTGTTTTTT.

The chain employs TRBV6-2 or TRBV6-3 and TRBJ2-6; weak D call: TRBD1 (6 bases). Germline V gene sequence: CDR1 MNHEY, CDR2 SVGEGT. The V end was cut by 0 bases, the J end by 0 bases, with 15 bases between. The CDR3 covers 19 residues. The CDR3 loop is CASSYSWTVSPSGANVLTF. CDR3 coding DNA: TGTGCCAGCAGTTACTCGTGGACAGTAAGCCCCTCTGGGGCCAACGTCCTGACTTTC.

The V call is TRBV28, the J call TRBJ1-5; tentative D call: TRBD1 (5 bases). V gave up 6 bases and J gave up 5 bases, with 17 bases separating them. Germline V gene lookup returns CDR1 MDHEN and CDR2 SYDVKM. The CDR3 is 15 amino acids. DNA for the CDR3: TGTGCCAGCAGCCGCGATCAGGGATTGTATCAGCCCCAGCATTTT. Protein product: CASSRDQGLYQPQHF.